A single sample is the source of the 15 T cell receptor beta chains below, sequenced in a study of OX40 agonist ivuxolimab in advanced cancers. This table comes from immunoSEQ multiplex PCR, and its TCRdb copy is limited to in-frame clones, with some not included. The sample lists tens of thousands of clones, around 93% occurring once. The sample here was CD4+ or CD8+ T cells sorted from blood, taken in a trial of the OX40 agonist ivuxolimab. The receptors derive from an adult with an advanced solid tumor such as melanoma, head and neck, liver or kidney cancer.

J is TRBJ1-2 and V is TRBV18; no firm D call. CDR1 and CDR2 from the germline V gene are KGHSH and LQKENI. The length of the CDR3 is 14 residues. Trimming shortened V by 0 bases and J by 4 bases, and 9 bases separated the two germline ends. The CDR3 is CASSPPDDLYGYTF. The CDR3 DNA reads TGTGCCAGCTCACCACCTGACGACCTCTATGGCTACACCTTC. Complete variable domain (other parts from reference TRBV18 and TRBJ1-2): NAGVMQNPRHLVRRRGQEARLRCSPMKGHSHVYWYRQLPEEGLKFMVYLQKENIIDESGMPKERFSAEFPKEGPSILRIQQVVRGDSAAYFCASSPPDDLYGYTFGSGTRLTVV.

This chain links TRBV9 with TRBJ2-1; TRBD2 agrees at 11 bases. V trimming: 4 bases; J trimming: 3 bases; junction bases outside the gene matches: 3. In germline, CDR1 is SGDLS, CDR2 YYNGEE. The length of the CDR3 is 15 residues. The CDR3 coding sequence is TGTGCCAGCAGCCCTAGCGGGAGGAACTACAATGAGCAGTTCTTC. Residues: CASSPSGRNYNEQFF. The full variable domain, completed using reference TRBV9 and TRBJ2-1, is DSGVTQTPKHLITATGQRVTLRCSPRSGDLSVYWYQQSLDQGLQFLIQYYNGEERAKGNILERFSAQQFPDLHSELNLSSLELGDSALYFCASSPSGRNYNEQFFGPGTRLTVL.

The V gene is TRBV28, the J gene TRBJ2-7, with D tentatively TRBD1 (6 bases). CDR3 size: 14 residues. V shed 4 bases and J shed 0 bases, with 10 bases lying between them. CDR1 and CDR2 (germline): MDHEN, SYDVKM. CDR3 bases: TGTGCCAGCAGTTGGACAGCCGTCTCCTACGAGCAGTACTTC. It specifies CASSWTAVSYEQYF.

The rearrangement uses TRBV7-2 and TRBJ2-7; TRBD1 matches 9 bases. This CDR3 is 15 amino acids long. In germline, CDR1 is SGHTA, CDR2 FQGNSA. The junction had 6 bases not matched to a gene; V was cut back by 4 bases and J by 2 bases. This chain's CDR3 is CASSSRDRVPYEQYF. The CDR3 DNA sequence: TGTGCCAGCAGCTCCCGGGACAGGGTGCCCTACGAGCAGTACTTC.

In nucleotides, the CDR3 is TGCAGCGTTGCGGCCTGGACAGGGGAAACTGAAGCTTTCTTT. Residues: CSVAAWTGETEAFF. This chain links TRBV29-1 with TRBJ1-1, with 9 positions matching TRBD1. Losses at the gene ends were 4 bases for V and 5 bases for J; bases not matched to a gene: 8. Germline values: CDR1 SQVTM, CDR2 ANQGSEA. The CDR3 length is 14 residues.

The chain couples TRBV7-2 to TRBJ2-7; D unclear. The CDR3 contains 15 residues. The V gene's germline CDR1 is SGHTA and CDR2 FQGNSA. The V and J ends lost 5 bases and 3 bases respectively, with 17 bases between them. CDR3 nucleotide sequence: TGTGCCAGCAGCGACATTAGGAACACCGACTACGAGCAGTACTTC. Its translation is CASSDIRNTDYEQYF.

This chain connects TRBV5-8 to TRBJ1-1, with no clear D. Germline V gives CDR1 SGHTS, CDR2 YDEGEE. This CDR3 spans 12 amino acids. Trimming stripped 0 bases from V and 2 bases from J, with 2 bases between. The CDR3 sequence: CASSLVNTEAFF. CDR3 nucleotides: TGTGCCAGCAGCTTGGTCAACACTGAAGCTTTCTTT.

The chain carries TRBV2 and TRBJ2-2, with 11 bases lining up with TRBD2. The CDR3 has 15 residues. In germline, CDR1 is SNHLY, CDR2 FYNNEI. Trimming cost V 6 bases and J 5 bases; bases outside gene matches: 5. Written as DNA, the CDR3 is TGTGCCAGCAGATATAGCGGGAGGGTTACCGGGGAGCTGTTTTTT. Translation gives CASRYSGRVTGELFF.

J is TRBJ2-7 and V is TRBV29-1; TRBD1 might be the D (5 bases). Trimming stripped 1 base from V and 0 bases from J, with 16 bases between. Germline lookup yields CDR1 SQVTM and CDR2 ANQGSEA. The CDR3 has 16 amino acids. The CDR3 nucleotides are TGCAGCGTTGAAGTGTTAGGGGATCCGCCCTCCTACGAGCAGTACTTC. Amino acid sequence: CSVEVLGDPPSYEQYF.

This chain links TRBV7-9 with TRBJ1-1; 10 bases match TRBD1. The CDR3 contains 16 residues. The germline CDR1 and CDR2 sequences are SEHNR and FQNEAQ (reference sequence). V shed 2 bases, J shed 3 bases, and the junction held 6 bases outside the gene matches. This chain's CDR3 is CASSLRIGQGDTEAFF. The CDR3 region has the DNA TGTGCCAGCAGCTTACGCATAGGACAGGGGGACACTGAAGCTTTCTTT. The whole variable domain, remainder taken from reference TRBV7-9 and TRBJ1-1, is DTGVSQNPRHKITKRGQNVTFRCDPISEHNRLYWYRQTLGQGPEFLTYFQNEAQLEKSRLLSDRFSAERPKGSFSTLEIQRTEQGDSAMYLCASSLRIGQGDTEAFFGQGTRLTVV.

The CDR3 DNA reads as TGTGCCAGCAGCTTGGAGAGCTTCGGGAGCGAGCAGTACTTC. Its translation: CASSLESFGSEQYF. J is TRBJ2-5 and V is TRBV5-4; weak D call: TRBD2 (6 bases). The J call is in doubt because the DNA end fits TRBJ2-7 better. This CDR3 comprises 14 residues. The germline gives CDR1 SGHNT, CDR2 YYREEE (reference sequence).

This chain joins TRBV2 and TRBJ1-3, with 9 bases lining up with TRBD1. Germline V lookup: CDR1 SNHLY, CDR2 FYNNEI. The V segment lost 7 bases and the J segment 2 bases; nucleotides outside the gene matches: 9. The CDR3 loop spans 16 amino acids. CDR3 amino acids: CASTATGGIAGNTIYF. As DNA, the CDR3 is TGTGCCAGCACCGCGACAGGGGGAATAGCTGGAAACACCATATATTTT. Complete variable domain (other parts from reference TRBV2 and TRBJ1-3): EPEVTQTPSHQVTQMGQEVILRCVPISNHLYFYWYRQILGQKVEFLVSFYNNEISEKSEIFDDQFSVERPDGSNFTLKIRSTKLEDSAMYFCASTATGGIAGNTIYFGEGSWLTVV.

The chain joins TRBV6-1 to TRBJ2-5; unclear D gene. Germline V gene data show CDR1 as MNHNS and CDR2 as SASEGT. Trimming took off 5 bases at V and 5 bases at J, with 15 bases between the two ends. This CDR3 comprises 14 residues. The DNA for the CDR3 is TGTGCCAGCAGTTGGTCGAACTCGCGGGAGACCCAGTACTTC. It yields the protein CASSWSNSRETQYF.

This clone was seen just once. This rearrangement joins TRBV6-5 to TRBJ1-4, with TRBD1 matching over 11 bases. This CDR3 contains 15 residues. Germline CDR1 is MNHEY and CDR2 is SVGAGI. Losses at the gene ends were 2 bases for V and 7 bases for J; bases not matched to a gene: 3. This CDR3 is CASSYGQGASEKLFF. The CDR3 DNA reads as TGTGCCAGCAGTTACGGACAGGGGGCGTCTGAAAAACTGTTTTTT.

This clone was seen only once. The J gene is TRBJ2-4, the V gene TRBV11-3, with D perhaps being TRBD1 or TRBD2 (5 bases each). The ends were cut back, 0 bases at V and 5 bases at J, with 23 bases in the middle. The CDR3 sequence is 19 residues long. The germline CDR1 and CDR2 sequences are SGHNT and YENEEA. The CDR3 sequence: CASSLELSPGAPRENIQYF. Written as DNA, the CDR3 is TGTGCCAGCAGCTTAGAGCTCAGTCCCGGGGCCCCTCGGGAAAACATTCAGTACTTC. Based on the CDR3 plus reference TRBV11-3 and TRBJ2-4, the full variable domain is EAGVVQSPRYKIIEKKQPVAFWCNPISGHNTLYWYLQNLGQGPELLIRYENEEAVDDSQLPKDRFSAERLKGVDSTLKIQPAELGDSAVYLCASSLELSPGAPRENIQYFGAGTRLSVL.